Ten or more counts support the clone carrying this TCR beta chain. Its antigen is unknown. The sample originates from a study of T cells after yellow fever vaccination. General observations from the study: Among all clonotypes, a small share was observed in both CD4 and CD8 compartments. The booster response re-showed most primary clones: around 96% CD4, about 89% CD8.

This CDR3 contains 14 residues. Germline CDR1 is SGHRS and CDR2 is YFSETQ. The V and J ends lost 0 bases and 4 bases, in that order; junction bases with no gene match: 2. Generation of TCR cDNA used 5'RACE template switching (which added a universal primer site and UMIs). One entry per CDR3 protein results from TCRdb running MiXCR on the 5' RACE reads. The data hold around 180,000 distinct CDR3 sequences, with approximately 6% observed a single time. This clonotype was sampled from a man between 18 and 29 years old who received the YFV17D yellow fever vaccine. The material was CD4+ T cells sorted from PBMCs, obtained on the day of the first yellow fever vaccination. The chain combines TRBV5-1 with TRBJ2-7, with 9 nucleotides matching TRBD1. DNA of the CDR3: TGCGCCAGCAGCTTGGCCGGGACAGGGTACGAGCAGTACTTC. This codes for CASSLAGTGYEQYF. The full variable domain, in which reference TRBV5-1 and TRBJ2-7 provide the parts outside the CDR3, is KAGVTQTPRYLIKTRGQQVTLSCSPISGHRSVSWYQQTPGQGLQFLFEYFSETQRNKGNFPGRFSGRQFSNSRSEMNVSTLELGDSALYLCASSLAGTGYEQYFGPGTRLTVT.